This TCR beta chain stems from a study of blood T cell repertoires in COVID-19. Background on the study: Both acute and convalescent COVID-19 samples were obtained from the United States, Italy and Spain.

Per the study methods: Reference gene primer amplification gave nucleated cell count estimates. The table came from immunoSEQ multiplex PCR; TCRdb's copy has only in-frame clones and leaves some out. V, J and clone size reflect that table, while D and trimming were determined from the DNA. Among around 400,000 clones listed, about 88% were seen once. This CDR3 comprises 16 residues. J gave up 1 base and V 1 base, and 5 bases lay outside the gene matches. Germline V lookup: CDR1 SGHRS, CDR2 YFSETQ. Participants' own reports of clinical history determined their cohort assignment. The study recruited exposed participants who had met a COVID-19 case within 2 weeks before entry.

The receptor's source is a woman aged 18 to 35 who had been exposed to COVID-19. The source material was PBMCs or T cells enriched from blood (not recorded which). The V and J genes are TRBV5-1 and TRBJ2-1, with 7 bases fitting TRBD1. CDR3 nucleotides: TGCGCCAGCAGCTTGATGGCAGGGGGTTCCTACAATGAGCAGTTCTTC. It encodes CASSLMAGGSYNEQFF.